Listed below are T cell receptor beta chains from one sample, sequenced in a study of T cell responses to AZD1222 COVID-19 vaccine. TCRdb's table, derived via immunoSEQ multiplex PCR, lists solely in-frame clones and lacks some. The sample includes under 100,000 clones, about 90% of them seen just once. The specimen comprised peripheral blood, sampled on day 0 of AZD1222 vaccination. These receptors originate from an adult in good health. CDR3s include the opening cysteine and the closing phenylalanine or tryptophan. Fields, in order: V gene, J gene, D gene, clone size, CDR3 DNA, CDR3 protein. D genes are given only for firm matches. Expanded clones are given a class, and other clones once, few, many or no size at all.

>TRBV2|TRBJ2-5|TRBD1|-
TGTGCCGGGACAGGGGGGGTCCGAGAGACCCAGTACTTC
CAGTGGVRETQYF
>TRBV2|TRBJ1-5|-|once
TGTGCCAGCAGAGAACAGGGTTACAATCAGCCCCAGCATTTT
CASREQGYNQPQHF
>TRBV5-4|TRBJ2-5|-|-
TGTGCCAGCAGCTTGGAGGCGGGGCAAGAGACCCAGTACTTC
CASSLEAGQETQYF
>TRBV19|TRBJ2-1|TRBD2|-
TGTGCCAGTAGTCTTATAGGACTAGCGGCAACAAACAATGAGCAGTTCTTC
CASSLIGLAATNNEQFF
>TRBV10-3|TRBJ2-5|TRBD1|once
TGTGCCATCAGAGGGACAGGGGATCCCCAAGAGACCCAGTACTTC
CAIRGTGDPQETQYF
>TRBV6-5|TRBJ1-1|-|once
TGTGCCAGCAGTTACAGACCTCAGACCGCCTATGAAGCTTTCTTT
CASSYRPQTAYEAFF
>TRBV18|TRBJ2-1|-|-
TGTGCCAGCTCGCCGGACTTAAGCTCCTACAATGAGCAGTTCTTC
CASSPDLSSYNEQFF
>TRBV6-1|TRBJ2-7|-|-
TGTGCCAGCAGTGAGGGCCTTAGGGGCGAGCAGTACTTC
CASSEGLRGEQYF
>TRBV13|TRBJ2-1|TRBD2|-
TGTGCCAGCAGCCGTAGCGGGAGCTCCTACAATGAGCAGTTCTTC
CASSRSGSSYNEQFF
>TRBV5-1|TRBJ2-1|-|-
TGCGCCAGCAGCTACAGGAATATGGATGAGCAGTTCTTC
CASSYRNMDEQFF
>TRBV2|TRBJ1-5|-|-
TGTGCCAGCAGTGAAGAACGGACAAACAATCAGCCCCAGCATTTT
CASSEERTNNQPQHF
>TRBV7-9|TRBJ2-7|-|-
TGTGCCAGCAGCCCCACGAGCTCCTACGAGCAGTACTTC
CASSPTSSYEQYF
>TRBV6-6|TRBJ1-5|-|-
TGTGCCAGCAGTTATCAGAACAATCAGCCCCAGCATTTT
CASSYQNNQPQHF
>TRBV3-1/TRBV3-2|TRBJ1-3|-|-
TGTGCCAGCAGCTTACGACAGACCTCTGGAAACACCATATATTTT
CASSLRQTSGNTIYF
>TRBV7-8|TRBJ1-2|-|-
TGTGCCAGCAGCGGCAGGACAGCCCCTAGCTACACCTTC
CASSGRTAPSYTF
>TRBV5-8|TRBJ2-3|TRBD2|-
TGTGCCAGCAGCCTGGGCCGACTAGCGGGAGGGCCCACAGATACGCAGTATTTT
CASSLGRLAGGPTDTQYF
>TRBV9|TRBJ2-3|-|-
TGTGCCAGCAGCCGGGGATTTAGCACAGATACGCAGTATTTT
CASSRGFSTDTQYF
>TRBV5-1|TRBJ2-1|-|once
TGCGCCAGCAGCTTGGCCCTCGGGAGCACCGATGAGCAGTTCTTC
CASSLALGSTDEQFF
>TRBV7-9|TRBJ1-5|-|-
TGTGCCAGCAGCTTCGGTTTCGGTCAGCCCCAGCATTTT
CASSFGFGQPQHF
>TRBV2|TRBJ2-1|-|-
TGTGCCAGCAGTGCGGAGATTCTAAATGAGCAGTTCTTC
CASSAEILNEQFF
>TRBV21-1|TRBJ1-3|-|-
TGTGCCAGCAGCAATATAAAACTGATCTCTGGAAACACCATATATTTT
CASSNIKLISGNTIYF
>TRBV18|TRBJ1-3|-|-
TGTGCCAGCTCACCAGCCAGTTACTCTGGAAACACCATATATTTT
CASSPASYSGNTIYF
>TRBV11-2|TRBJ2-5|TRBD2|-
TGTGCCAGCAGCTTGGGCCTTGTAGCGGGAGTATCCCAGTACTTC
CASSLGLVAGVSQYF
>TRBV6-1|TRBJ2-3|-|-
TGTGCCAGCAGTGAAGAGGCAGGTCCTTACACAGATACGCAGTATTTT
CASSEEAGPYTDTQYF
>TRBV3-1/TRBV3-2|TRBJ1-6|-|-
TGTGCCAGCAGCCAGAGTAGCTCCTATAATTCACCCCTCCACTTT
CASSQSSSYNSPLHF
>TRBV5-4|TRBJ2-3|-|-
TGTGCCAGCAGCTTGTCGGGCAGCATTATAGATACGCAGTATTTT
CASSLSGSIIDTQYF
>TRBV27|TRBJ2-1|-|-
TGTGCCAGCAGTAAGGGGAGAGAAAGCTCCTACAATGAGCAGTTCTTC
CASSKGRESSYNEQFF
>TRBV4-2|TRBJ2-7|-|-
TGTGCCAGCAGCCAAGATTTGAACTACGAGCAGTACTTC
CASSQDLNYEQYF
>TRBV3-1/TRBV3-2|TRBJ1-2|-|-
TGTGCCAGCAGCCAAGGGTGGGAACTAAACTATGGCTACACCTTC
CASSQGWELNYGYTF
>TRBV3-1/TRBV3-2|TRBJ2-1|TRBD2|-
TGTGCCAGCAGCCAGTATTCTAGCGGGAATGAGCAGTTCTTC
CASSQYSSGNEQFF
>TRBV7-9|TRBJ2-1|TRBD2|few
TGTGCCAGCAGTACCCCTAGGGCGGGAGTGCAGTTCTTC
CASSTPRAGVQFF
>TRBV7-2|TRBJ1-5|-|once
TGTGCCAGCAGCTACTCAGGGGCCATTAGCAATCAGCCCCAGCATTTT
CASSYSGAISNQPQHF
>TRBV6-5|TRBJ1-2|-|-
TGTGCCAGCAGTTCACAGGGAGGCTATGGCTACACCTTC
CASSSQGGYGYTF
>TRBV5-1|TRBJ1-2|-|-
TGCGCCAGCAGCTCCGACCCCATCTATGGCTACACCTTC
CASSSDPIYGYTF
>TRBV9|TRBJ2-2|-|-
TGTGCCAGCAGCGCCCAGACTGTAAACACCGGGGAGCTGTTTTTT
CASSAQTVNTGELFF
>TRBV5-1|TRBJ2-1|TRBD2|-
TGCGCCAGCACCCTAGCGGGAGAGGGATGGGGTGAGCAGTTCTTC
CASTLAGEGWGEQFF
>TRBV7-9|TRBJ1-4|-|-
TGTGCCAGCAGCTTAGTGTACGGTGAAAAACTGTTTTTT
CASSLVYGEKLFF
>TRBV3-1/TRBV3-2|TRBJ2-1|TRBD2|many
TGTGCCAGCAGCCAATTCTGGGCTAGCGGGAGTCCCGGCTCCTACAATGAGCAGTTCTTC
CASSQFWASGSPGSYNEQFF
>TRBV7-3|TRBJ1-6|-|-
TGTGCCAGCAGCCCCATGTCCAGGGGTCTCTCACCCCTCCACTTT
CASSPMSRGLSPLHF
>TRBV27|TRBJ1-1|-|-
TGTGCCAGCAGTTTATCGGCGAGTGCGAACACTGAAGCTTTCTTT
CASSLSASANTEAFF
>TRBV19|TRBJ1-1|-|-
TGTGCCAGTAGTCACAGGGAACTGAACACTGAAGCTTTCTTT
CASSHRELNTEAFF
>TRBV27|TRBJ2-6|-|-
TGTGCCAGCAGGCTAACAGGGAACGGGGCCAACGTCCTGACTTTC
CASRLTGNGANVLTF
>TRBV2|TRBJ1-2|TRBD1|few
TGTGCCAGCAGGCCCACACTGACAGGGGGCTTCGGCTACACCTTC
CASRPTLTGGFGYTF
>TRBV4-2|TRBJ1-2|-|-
TGTGCCAGCAGCCAAGAGTATCTGGGCAACTATGGCTACACCTTC
CASSQEYLGNYGYTF
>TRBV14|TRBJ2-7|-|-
TGTGCCAGCAGCCACGCCGGCGAGCAGTACTTC
CASSHAGEQYF
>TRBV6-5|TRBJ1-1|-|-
TGTGTCAGCAGTTACTCGGACCGGAACACTGAAGCTTTCTTT
CVSSYSDRNTEAFF
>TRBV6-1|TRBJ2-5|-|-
TGTGCCAGCAGTGAAGACCGGGTAGATGCAGAGACCCAGTACTTC
CASSEDRVDAETQYF
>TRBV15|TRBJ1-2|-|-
TGTGCCACCAGCAGAGCTTCGGTTGGGTATGGCTACACCTTC
CATSRASVGYGYTF
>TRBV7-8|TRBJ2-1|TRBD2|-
TGTGCCAGCAGCCGCAGGGTGGTAGCGGGCGATGAGCAGTTCTTC
CASSRRVVAGDEQFF
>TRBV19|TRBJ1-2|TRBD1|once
TGTGCCAGTAGTATCGACAGGGGAGCCGGCTACACCTTC
CASSIDRGAGYTF
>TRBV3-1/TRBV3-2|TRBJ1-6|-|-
TGTGCCAGCAGCCGTAACCGGGGGGGCTCCTATAATTCACCCCTCCACTTT
CASSRNRGGSYNSPLHF
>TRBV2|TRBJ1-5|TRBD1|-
TGTGCCAGCAGTGAATCGACAGGGGGGTTGCAGCCCCAGCATTTT
CASSESTGGLQPQHF
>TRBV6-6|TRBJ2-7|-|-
TGTGCCAGCAGCCCTCAGGGCTACGAGCAGTACTTC
CASSPQGYEQYF
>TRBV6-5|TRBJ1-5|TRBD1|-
TGTGCCAGCAGTCTCCGGGACAGGAGCAATCAGCCCCAGCATTTT
CASSLRDRSNQPQHF
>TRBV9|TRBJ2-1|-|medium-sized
TGTGCCAGCAGCGTAGACAGTTCTTACAATGAGCAGTTCTTC
CASSVDSSYNEQFF
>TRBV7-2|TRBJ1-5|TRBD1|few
TGTGCCAGCAGCTTAAGACAGGGGTCCCAGCATTTT
CASSLRQGSQHF
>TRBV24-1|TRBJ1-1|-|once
TGTGCCACCAGTGATTTCGGGGGTTCGATGAACACTGAAGCTTTCTTT
CATSDFGGSMNTEAFF
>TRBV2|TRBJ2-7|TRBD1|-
TGTGCCAGCAGACCGACAGGGATTTACGAGCAGTACTTC
CASRPTGIYEQYF
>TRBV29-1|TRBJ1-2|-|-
TGCAGCGCCTCTGGGGGCGGGTATGGCTACACCTTC
CSASGGGYGYTF